This T cell receptor (beta chain) was captured by sequencing in a study of T cell repertoires in aging, cancer and after chemotherapy. Amplification of TCR beta used genomic DNA extracted from peripheral blood. The V end lost 0 bases, the J end lost 9 bases, and 7 bases lay between the germline ends. The CDR3 sequence is 12 residues long. Per germline, CDR1 SGHRS and CDR2 YFSETQ. Multiplex touch-down PCR with TRB-A/B primers amplified rearranged V-D-J TRB sequences. TCRdb used MiXCR to reprocess the multiplex PCR reads, holding one entry per CDR3 protein. The sample lists 15,000 to 20,000 distinct CDR3 sequences, approximately 40% occurring once.

This receptor was taken from a human donor with a solid tumor. The chain couples TRBV5-1 to TRBJ2-1, with no clear D. Sequenced: blood. As DNA, the CDR3 is TGCGCCAGCAGCTTGGAAGGAAGTGAGCAGTTCTTC. Protein: CASSLEGSEQFF.